A single sample is the source of the 26 T cell receptor beta chains below, sequenced in a study of cytomegalovirus exposure and HLA in healthy donors. It was with 60 Vbeta and 13 Jbeta primers that the PCR ran. Here immunoSEQ multiplex PCR was the method, and the copy in TCRdb shows in-frame clones only, minus some. The table has 150,000 to 200,000 clones, around 79% seen once. Specimen: PBMCs. The receptors shown here come from a man between 35 and 55 years old in good health and CMV-seronegative.

The chain recombines TRBV4-2 with TRBJ2-7; D gene ambiguous. Trimming removed 0 bases from V and 1 base from J, with 7 bases in between. Germline CDR1 is LGHNA and CDR2 is YNFKEQ. CDR3 length: 14 residues. CDR3 coding DNA: TGTGCCAGCAGCCAAGATGTACAGTCCTACGAGCAGTACTTC. Residues: CASSQDVQSYEQYF.

This clone has only a few counts. V is TRBV6-5 and J is TRBJ1-1, with D possibly matching TRBD1 (6 bases). Germline V lookup: CDR1 MNHEY, CDR2 SVGAGI. The V end lost 5 bases, the J end lost 4 bases, and 11 bases lay between the germline ends. CDR3 size: 13 residues. CDR3 sequence (DNA): TGTGCCAGCAGTCATGAACAGGGCACTGAAGCTTTCTTT. Encoded protein: CASSHEQGTEAFF.

As to this clone: Compared with germline, one end of the junction differs, possibly owing to a read error. The rearrangement joins TRBV7-9 to TRBJ1-4, with D uncertain. The CDR3 length is 12 residues. Per the germline V gene, CDR1 is SEHNR and CDR2 is FQNEAQ (reference sequence). CDR3 nucleotides: TGTTCCAGCAGCTTAGTTCCGGAAAAACTGTTTTTT. This gives the protein CSSSLVPEKLFF.

The chain couples TRBV6-5 to TRBJ1-2, with D perhaps TRBD1 (5 bases). The CDR3 covers 15 residues. Germline V lookup: CDR1 MNHEY, CDR2 SVGAGI. Deletions cut 0 bases from V and 3 bases from J, with 11 bases between. CDR3 sequence: CASSYSQRGDYGYTF. DNA of the CDR3: TGTGCCAGCAGTTACTCTCAAAGGGGTGACTATGGCTACACCTTC.

This rearrangement joins TRBV5-5 to TRBJ2-3; possibly TRBD1 for D (6 bases). Trimming removed 6 bases at V and 3 bases at J, with 8 bases between. Germline lookup yields CDR1 SGHKS and CDR2 YYEKEE (reference sequence). The CDR3 is 12 amino acids. The CDR3, as DNA: TGTGCCAGCACTGACAGGACAGATACGCAGTATTTT. Its translation: CASTDRTDTQYF.

The chain is built from TRBV19 and TRBJ1-1; D is undetermined. The CDR3 consists of 15 residues. Trimming shortened V by 3 bases and J by 3 bases, and 14 bases separated the two germline ends. Germline CDR1 and CDR2: LNHDA and SQIVND (reference sequence). CDR3 amino acids: CASSISSGRDTEAFF. Here the CDR3 DNA reads TGTGCCAGTAGTATTTCATCCGGTCGGGACACTGAAGCTTTCTTT.

The rearrangement joins TRBV15 to TRBJ2-7; tentative D call: TRBD1 (6 bases). The CDR3 contains 13 residues. Trimming removed 5 bases from V and 3 bases from J, with 11 bases in between. In germline, CDR1 is LNHNV, CDR2 YYDKDF (reference sequence). CDR3 sequence: CATSPRDIYEQYF. In DNA form, the CDR3 reads TGTGCCACCAGCCCCCGGGACATCTACGAGCAGTACTTC.

This clone was observed a handful of times. This chain uses TRBV5-5 with TRBJ1-1; D is unclear. Germline loops: CDR1 SGHKS, CDR2 YYEKEE (reference sequence). V was cut by 6 bases and J by 8 bases, with 17 bases left in between. The CDR3 extends over 13 amino acids. The CDR3 region has the DNA TGTGCCAGCACATTGCACCTCACAGTGGAAGCTTTCTTT. It specifies CASTLHLTVEAFF.

Here the CDR3 reads CASSQNRGQETQYF. For the CDR3, the DNA is TGTGCCAGCTCCCAAAACAGGGGACAAGAGACCCAGTACTTC. The J gene is TRBJ2-5, the V gene TRBV18; 7 bases match TRBD1. With 6 bases clipped from V and 2 bases from J, the junction kept 6 bases outside the gene matches. The germline V gene encodes CDR1 KGHSH and CDR2 LQKENI. This CDR3 has 14 residues.

J is TRBJ1-5 and V is TRBV28; perhaps TRBD1 as D (5 bases). Germline CDR1 reads MDHEN; CDR2 reads SYDVKM. The V gene lost 6 bases and the J gene lost 5 bases, with 17 bases spanning the gap. The CDR3 runs 15 residues. For the CDR3, the DNA is TGTGCCAGCAGCTCCCCCCACGGGGGATATCAGCCCCAGCATTTT. Its translation is CASSSPHGGYQPQHF.

The CDR3 spells CASSPGGARNQPQHF. CDR3 coding DNA: TGCGCCAGCAGCCCTGGGGGGGCAAGAAATCAGCCCCAGCATTTT. The chain carries TRBV5-1 and TRBJ1-5, with D maybe TRBD1 (6 bases). Trimming took off 4 bases at V and 4 bases at J, with 15 bases between the two ends. There are 15 residues in the CDR3. The germline gives CDR1 SGHRS, CDR2 YFSETQ.

This rearrangement joins TRBV29-1 to TRBJ2-3; D unresolved. The ends were cut back, 5 bases at V and 2 bases at J, with 14 bases in the middle. Germline V gene sequence: CDR1 SQVTM, CDR2 ANQGSEA. CDR3 length: 14 amino acids. CDR3 region: CSVLSAGHTDTQYF. The CDR3 coding sequence is TGCAGCGTTTTGTCGGCAGGCCACACAGATACGCAGTATTTT.

The J gene is TRBJ2-6, the V gene TRBV7-8; 8 nucleotides match TRBD1. CDR3 length: 21 amino acids. Trimming removed 5 bases from V and 0 bases from J; junction bases left unmatched: 18. Per the germline V gene, CDR1 is SGHVS and CDR2 is FQNEAQ. CDR3 residues: CASSLRQGRLNPGSGANVLTF. The CDR3 nucleotides are TGTGCCAGCAGCCTTAGACAGGGGAGGCTTAATCCCGGCTCTGGGGCCAACGTCCTGACTTTC. Drawing the rest from reference TRBV7-8 and TRBJ2-6, the complete variable domain is GAGVSQSPRYKVAKRGQDVALRCDPISGHVSLFWYQQALGQGPEFLTYFQNEAQLDKSGLPSDRFFAERPEGSVSTLKIQRTQQEDSAVYLCASSLRQGRLNPGSGANVLTFGAGSRLTVL.

The J gene is TRBJ2-4, the V gene TRBV6-4; 14 bases line up with TRBD2. The trim removed 2 bases at V and 1 base at J, leaving 10 bases unmatched. Germline assignment: CDR1 MRHNA and CDR2 SNTAGT. The CDR3 runs 20 residues. The CDR3 DNA is TGTGCCAGCAGTGACCCTAGGACTAGCGGGAGGTATAGGGCCAAAAACATTCAGTACTTC. Translated: CASSDPRTSGRYRAKNIQYF.

The V and J genes are TRBV6-6 and TRBJ2-7; perhaps TRBD2 as D (5 bases). The CDR3 extends over 14 amino acids. The V end was cut by 0 bases, the J end by 3 bases, with 9 bases between. The germline V gene encodes CDR1 MNHNY and CDR2 SVGAGI (reference sequence). CDR3 nucleotide sequence: TGTGCCAGCAGTTACTCGAGGGTTAACTACGAGCAGTACTTC. It yields the protein CASSYSRVNYEQYF.

The chain joins TRBV11-3 to TRBJ2-1; 11 bases are shared with TRBD2. Germline values: CDR1 SGHNT, CDR2 YENEEA. V was pared by 4 bases and J by 3 bases, with 5 bases of the junction left unmatched. This CDR3 has 16 amino acids. The DNA of the CDR3 is TGTGCCAGCAGCTCCTCTCTAGCGGGAGGCTACAATGAGCAGTTCTTC. It specifies CASSSSLAGGYNEQFF.

The genes are TRBV19 and TRBJ2-1; D is unclear. This CDR3 contains 13 residues. CDR1 and CDR2 from the germline V gene are LNHDA and SQIVND (reference sequence). V gave up 1 base and J gave up 5 bases, with 6 bases separating them. The CDR3 DNA is TGTGCCAGTAGTATAGGGTCGGACAATGAGCAGTTCTTC. Protein: CASSIGSDNEQFF. The variable domain in full, with the rest retrieved from reference TRBV19 and TRBJ2-1, is DGGITQSPKYLFRKEGQNVTLSCEQNLNHDAMYWYRQDPGQGLRLIYYSQIVNDFQKGDIAEGYSVSREKKESFPLTVTSAQKNPTAFYLCASSIGSDNEQFFGPGTRLTVL.

The rearrangement joins TRBV18 to TRBJ2-1; D ambiguous. V was cut by 1 base and J by 4 bases, with 8 bases left in between. Per the germline V gene, CDR1 is KGHSH and CDR2 is LQKENI. CDR3 size: 14 residues. CDR3 sequence: CASSPQTEYNEQFF. DNA of the CDR3: TGTGCCAGCTCACCACAAACGGAGTACAATGAGCAGTTCTTC.

The chain employs TRBV5-4 and TRBJ2-7; D might be TRBD2 (6 bases). CDR1 SGHNT and CDR2 YYREEE come from the germline V gene (reference sequence). CDR3 length: 15 amino acids. V was shortened by 3 bases and J by 2 bases, with 15 bases between the two germline ends. The DNA of the CDR3 is TGTGCCAGCAGCTCCTCCCGGGACTTCACCTACGAGCAGTACTTC. Translating it yields CASSSSRDFTYEQYF. Full variable domain (outside the CDR3, taken from reference TRBV5-4 and TRBJ2-7): ETGVTQSPTHLIKTRGQQVTLRCSSQSGHNTVSWYQQALGQGPQFIFQYYREEENGRGNFPPRFSGLQFPNYSSELNVNALELDDSALYLCASSSSRDFTYEQYFGPGTRLTVT.

CDR3 amino acids: CASSPGTGSATYEQYF. The CDR3 bases are TGTGCCAGCAGCCCGGGGACAGGTAGCGCAACCTACGAGCAGTACTTC. This sequence joins TRBV13 and TRBJ2-5, with 8 positions matching TRBD1. The DNA end favors TRBJ2-7, so the J call may be wrong. The CDR3 consists of 16 residues. Germline CDR1 is PRHDT and CDR2 is FYEKMQ (reference sequence).

This chain connects TRBV4-2 to TRBJ2-1; D perhaps matches TRBD1 (6 bases). CDR1 LGHNA and CDR2 YNFKEQ come from the germline V gene. The V and J ends lost 0 bases and 0 bases respectively, with 9 bases between them. There are 16 residues in the CDR3. The CDR3 DNA reads TGTGCCAGCAGCCAAGAGACAGGTCGCTCCTACAATGAGCAGTTCTTC. Translation gives CASSQETGRSYNEQFF.

This chain connects TRBV28 to TRBJ1-5; 7 bases fit TRBD1. Germline CDR1 and CDR2: MDHEN and SYDVKM. V trimming: 6 bases; J trimming: 8 bases; junction bases outside the gene matches: 16. The CDR3 extends over 16 amino acids. CDR3 in DNA: TGTGCCAGCAGGGATAGCGTCCGACAGGGAGCGAAGCCCCAGCATTTT. This gives the protein CASRDSVRQGAKPQHF.

The chain has TRBV11-2 and TRBJ2-3; D is possibly TRBD2 (6 bases). CDR3 length: 14 amino acids. Trimming took 2 bases from V and 3 from J, leaving 9 bases between them. Germline lookup yields CDR1 SGHAT and CDR2 FQNNGV. This CDR3 reads CASSLSGVTDTQYF. The CDR3 DNA reads as TGTGCCAGCAGCTTATCGGGAGTAACAGATACGCAGTATTTT.

The chain joins TRBV5-4 to TRBJ2-5; TRBD1 is a possible D gene (8 bases). Trimming cost V 1 base and J 2 bases, with 21 bases left between them. The CDR3 consists of 18 residues. Germline V gives CDR1 SGHNT, CDR2 YYREEE (reference sequence). The CDR3 DNA follows: TGTGCCAGCAGCTTGTCGATGGTCAGGGGGCGGGGGCAAGAGACCCAGTACTTC. Its protein is CASSLSMVRGRGQETQYF.

This clone was observed a single time. The CDR3 DNA reads TGTGCCAGCAGTGAAATTAGCGGAGAGCAGTTCTTC. Protein: CASSEISGEQFF. V usage is TRBV6-1 and J usage is TRBJ2-1; possible D gene TRBD2, 6 bases. Germline assignment: CDR1 MNHNS and CDR2 SASEGT. Trimming removed 2 bases from V and 10 bases from J, with 9 bases in between. CDR3 length: 12 residues.

For this clone: The junction does not match germline at one end; this may be a read error. The chain links TRBV7-9 to TRBJ2-7; D might be TRBD1 (6 bases). Germline CDR1 reads SEHNR; CDR2 reads FQNEAQ (reference sequence). The length of the CDR3 is 15 residues. The CDR3 is CSSSLPQKGDYEQYF. CDR3 nucleotide sequence: TGTTCCAGCAGCTTACCCCAGAAGGGGGACTACGAGCAGTACTTC.